This TCR beta chain was recovered during a study of regulatory T cells in long-lasting Graves disease. The CDR3 covers 14 residues. In germline, CDR1 is MNHNS, CDR2 SASEGT. Trimming removed 6 bases at V and 2 bases at J, with 13 bases between. Library construction for TCR beta used iRepertoire HTBI primers and Arm-PCR of CDR3 regions. Each CDR3 protein gets one entry after TCRdb re-called the multiplex PCR reads with MiXCR. The sample includes approximately 360,000 distinct CDR3 sequences, roughly 24% of them seen just once. Indicated time point: persistent/refractory GD, antithyroid drugs over 5 years with positive TRAb. RNA extracted from PBMCs served as the sequencing template.

This chain joins TRBV6-1 and TRBJ1-2, with unresolved D. The material was peripheral blood mononuclear cells (PBMCs), obtained when the disease was refractory, from a patient treated with antithyroid drugs. The sequence came from a woman in her thirties or forties with Graves disease. The CDR3 loop reads CASREEVSNYGYTF. DNA for the CDR3: TGTGCCAGCAGGGAGGAGGTGTCGAACTATGGCTACACCTTC.